Listed below are T cell receptor beta chains from one sample, sequenced in a study of molecular identifiers for immune sequencing clone quantification. In TCRdb, the PCR reads were re-called with MiXCR into one record per CDR3 protein. The sample consists of about half a million distinct CDR3 sequences, 25% of them appearing once. The sample taken for sequencing was naive CD8+ T cells from blood, with Jurkat cell RNA spiked in. The receptors were gathered from a human donor in good health. Some libraries in this study had Jurkat cell RNA spiked in. The CDR3 runs from the conserved cysteine through the conserved F or W. A D gene is named only where the DNA matches it firmly. Some rows mark clone size as missing; the rest say once, few, many or name a class of expanded clone.

clone_size j_call d_call v_call cdr3_nt cdr3_aa
- TRBJ1-2 - TRBV12-3/TRBV12-4 TGTGCCAGCAGCATTATCGGGGAACTATATGGCTACACCTTC CASSIIGELYGYTF
- TRBJ2-5 - TRBV5-6 TGTGCCAGCAGCTTACCCCAGGGCCAAGAGACCCAGTACTTC CASSLPQGQETQYF
few TRBJ2-5 - TRBV28 TGTGCCAGCAGTTTAGGCCCGGACAGCCAAGAGACCCAGTACTTC CASSLGPDSQETQYF
- TRBJ2-2 TRBD1 TRBV5-6 TGTGCCAGCGAGGGTAGGGGGCATACCGGGGAGCTGTTTTTT CASEGRGHTGELFF
few TRBJ2-7 TRBD2 TRBV20-1 TGCAGTGCTAGTTTGGCGGGAGAAGCCTACGAGCAGTACTTC CSASLAGEAYEQYF
few TRBJ1-4 - TRBV6-5 TGTGCCAGCAGTCGAGCGGCGGCCTCTGATGGGGATGAAAAACTGTTTTTT CASSRAAASDGDEKLFF
few TRBJ1-5 - TRBV7-2 TGTGCCAGCAGTTCTGCCCAGGGCTATCAGCCCCAGCATTTT CASSSAQGYQPQHF
few TRBJ1-6 - TRBV19 TGTGCCAGTAGCTCGGGGGGCCGAGCCGCGAAGGCTCCCCTCCACTTT CASSSGGRAAKAPLHF
few TRBJ2-7 - TRBV27 TGTGCCAGCAGTTATCGCAGTACCTACGAGCAGTACTTC CASSYRSTYEQYF
- TRBJ1-4 TRBD1 TRBV6-5 TGTGCCAGCAGTGGGTACACAGGGGCGGGTGAAAAACTGTTTTTT CASSGYTGAGEKLFF
- TRBJ1-5 - TRBV21-1 TGTGCCAGCAGCATCGGCCGGGGACAGCTTCACAATCAGCCCCAGCATTTT CASSIGRGQLHNQPQHF
few TRBJ2-7 - TRBV4-2 TGTGCCAGCAGCCAAGATGCTCAAACGTTGGGCTACGAGCAGTACTTC CASSQDAQTLGYEQYF
many TRBJ2-7 TRBD2 TRBV7-3 TGTGCCAGCAGCTTATTCGGCGGGAGTAGCGACGAGCAGTACTTC CASSLFGGSSDEQYF
many TRBJ2-1 - TRBV7-2 TGTGCCAGCAGCTTAGGAGGGGGGGCATCCCTCACTAACAATGAGCAGTTCTTC CASSLGGGASLTNNEQFF
- TRBJ2-1 TRBD2 TRBV11-3 TGTGCCAGCAGCCTTAGTGGGACTAGTGGATACAATGAGCAGTTCTTC CASSLSGTSGYNEQFF
- TRBJ2-3 - TRBV6-1 TGTGCACTTAGGGGGATCACAGATACGCAGTATTTT CALRGITDTQYF
- TRBJ2-7 TRBD2 TRBV5-6 TGTGCCAGCAGCCAGGTCGTGGGGACTAGTCCCGCTCGCGAGCAGTACTTC CASSQVVGTSPAREQYF
- TRBJ1-1 - TRBV3-1 TGTGCCAGCAGCCAAGATTGGGGGGTAACTGAAGCTTTCTTT CASSQDWGVTEAFF
- TRBJ1-1 - TRBV6-2/TRBV6-3 TGTGCCTGCAGTCCGGCGCAGGTGACTGAAGCTTTCTTT CACSPAQVTEAFF
many TRBJ1-5 - TRBV4-1 TGTGCCAGCAGTCCCCCAGGTAATCAGCCCCAGCATTTT CASSPPGNQPQHF
- TRBJ2-3 - TRBV4-1 TGCGCCAGCAGCCAAGATTTGGGGGAAGATACGCAGTATTTT CASSQDLGEDTQYF
- TRBJ2-3 TRBD2 TRBV19 TGTGCCAGTAGTATTGCGGGAGGTCTAGATACGCAGTATTTT CASSIAGGLDTQYF
- TRBJ1-2 - TRBV12-3/TRBV12-4 TGTGCCAGCAGTTTACACCGGGCCGATGGCTACACCTTC CASSLHRADGYTF
- TRBJ2-2 - TRBV7-6 TGTGCCAGCAGCTTAGCAGGGCCCGCCGGGGAGCTGTTTTTT CASSLAGPAGELFF
- TRBJ2-5 TRBD2 TRBV6-1 TGTGCCAGCAGTGAAGCTTTCGGACTAGCGGGGAGAATCCAGTACTTC CASSEAFGLAGRIQYF
few TRBJ2-1 TRBD2 TRBV20-1 TGCAGTGCTGACAGAGTAGCGGGAGGCCACCTTTGTCGGCAGTTCTTC CSADRVAGGHLCRQFF
- TRBJ1-1 - TRBV5-1 TGCGCCAGCAGCTCCCGGACGGGGGTAGCTGACACTGAAGCTTTCTTT CASSSRTGVADTEAFF
many TRBJ1-2 - TRBV29-1 TGCAGCGTTGAGGGGCAGATTAACTATGGCTACACCTTC CSVEGQINYGYTF
many TRBJ2-5 TRBD1 TRBV29-1 TGCAGCGTTGAAAGAGGACAGGATTGGTACCAAGAGACCCAGTACTTC CSVERGQDWYQETQYF
- TRBJ2-1 - TRBV19 TGTGCCAGTAGTATAGGACTTGGTGGTGAGCAGTTCTTC CASSIGLGGEQFF
many TRBJ1-4 - TRBV6-5 TGTGCCAGCAGGGACCTGGAGGAGACTAATGAAAAACTGTTTTTT CASRDLEETNEKLFF
- TRBJ2-7 - TRBV4-3 TGCGCCAGCAGCCAAGATCGGGGGACCAACGAGCAGTACTTC CASSQDRGTNEQYF
- TRBJ2-7 TRBD2 TRBV30 TGTGCCTGGAGGGATCGCGGGGGGGCCGGTGACTACGAGCAGTACTTC CAWRDRGGAGDYEQYF
- TRBJ2-7 - TRBV3-1 TGTGCCAGCAGCCAGTTTAGCGAGCAGTACTTC CASSQFSEQYF
- TRBJ2-5 TRBD1 TRBV3-1 TGTGCCAGCAGCCATCGAACAGGGGTGGAAGAGACCCAGTACTTC CASSHRTGVEETQYF
few TRBJ2-1 TRBD2 TRBV20-1 TGCAGTGCTAGGATCCGCCTAGCGGGAGTTATCGTTGGCAATGAGCAGTTCTTC CSARIRLAGVIVGNEQFF
- TRBJ2-7 - TRBV30 TGTGCCTGGAGCAGGGGCGAGCAGTGCTTC CAWSRGEQCF
few TRBJ2-1 - TRBV4-3 TGCGCCAGCAGCCAAGATTATAACGGGGGGCCCTACAATGAGCAGTTCTTC CASSQDYNGGPYNEQFF
- TRBJ2-7 TRBD2 TRBV12-3/TRBV12-4 TGTGCTAGCAGTTCGGGACTAGCGGGGAAGTACGAGCAGTACTTC CASSSGLAGKYEQYF
few TRBJ2-5 - TRBV30 TGTGCCTGGAGTCCCGGGACCGTAGGGGAGACCCAGTACTTC CAWSPGTVGETQYF
many TRBJ2-7 TRBD2 TRBV29-1 TGCAGCGTTGAAGGGTCTAGCGGGGACTACGAGCAGTACTTC CSVEGSSGDYEQYF
- TRBJ2-5 - TRBV2 TGTGCCAGCAGAGGAGGGGGCGGGATGCAGGAGACCCAGTACTTC CASRGGGGMQETQYF
- TRBJ2-1 TRBD1 TRBV6-2/TRBV6-3 TGTGCCAGCAGTTCGCGATCGATAAGGACAGGTCCCAACAATGAGCAGTTCTTC CASSSRSIRTGPNNEQFF
once TRBJ2-7 - TRBV10-3 TGTGCCATCAGTGAGTCGTATGGCTCCTACGAGCAGTACTTC CAISESYGSYEQYF
- TRBJ2-5 TRBD1 TRBV4-1 TGCGCCAGCAGCCAAGATTCTACACAGGGGTACCAAGAGACCCAGTACTTC CASSQDSTQGYQETQYF
- TRBJ1-4 - TRBV20-1 TGCAGTGCTAAAAAGGAGGGGGTATCTAATGAAAAACTGTTTTTT CSAKKEGVSNEKLFF
many TRBJ1-3 - TRBV28 TGTGCCAGCAGTCAGGGAGGGGACGGAAACACCATATATTTT CASSQGGDGNTIYF
few TRBJ2-5 - TRBV20-1 TGCAGTGCTAGTTTGGAGACCCAGTACTTC CSASLETQYF
few TRBJ1-2 TRBD1 TRBV13 TGTGCCAGCAGCCAGGGACAGGGTGACTATGGCTACACCTTC CASSQGQGDYGYTF
many TRBJ1-5 - TRBV7-6 TGTGCCAGCAGCTTAGGATCGTCCCAAACCACCGGGCATCAGCCCCAGCATTTT CASSLGSSQTTGHQPQHF
many TRBJ2-7 TRBD1 TRBV4-3 TGCGCCAGCAGCCAAGGTTCGACAGGGGGATCGTACGAGCAGTACTTC CASSQGSTGGSYEQYF
- TRBJ2-3 TRBD1 TRBV7-3 TGTGCCAGCAGCTTAACGATACAGGGGCGTGGCACAGATACGCAGTATTTT CASSLTIQGRGTDTQYF
many TRBJ2-5 - TRBV7-9 TGTGCCAGCAGCACACCCGTATCTCCCCTCAAAGAGACCCAGTACTTC CASSTPVSPLKETQYF
few TRBJ2-2 - TRBV20-1 TGCAGTGCAAGGGATCACACCGGGGAGCTGTTTTTT CSARDHTGELFF
- TRBJ1-4 TRBD1 TRBV7-9 TGTGCCAGCAGCTCCGGACAGGGCGTAAAACTGTTTTTT CASSSGQGVKLFF